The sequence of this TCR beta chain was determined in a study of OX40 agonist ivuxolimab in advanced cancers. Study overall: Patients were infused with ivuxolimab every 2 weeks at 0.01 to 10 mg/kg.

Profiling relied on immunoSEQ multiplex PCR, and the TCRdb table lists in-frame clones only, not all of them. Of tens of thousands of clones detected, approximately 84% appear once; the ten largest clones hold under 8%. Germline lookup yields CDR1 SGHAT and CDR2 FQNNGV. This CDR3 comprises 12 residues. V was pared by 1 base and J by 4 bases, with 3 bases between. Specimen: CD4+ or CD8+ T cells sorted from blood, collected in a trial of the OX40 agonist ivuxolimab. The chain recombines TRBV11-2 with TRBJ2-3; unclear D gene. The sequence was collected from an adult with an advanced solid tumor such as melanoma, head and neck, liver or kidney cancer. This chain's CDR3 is CASSLVSDTQYF. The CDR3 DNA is TGTGCCAGCAGCTTAGTATCAGATACGCAGTATTTT. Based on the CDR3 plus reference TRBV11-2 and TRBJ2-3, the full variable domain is EAGVAQSPRYKIIEKRQSVAFWCNPISGHATLYWYQQILGQGPKLLIQFQNNGVVDDSQLPKDRFSAERLKGVDSTLKIQPAKLEDSAVYLCASSLVSDTQYFGPGTRLTVL.